One sample yielded the 16 T cell receptor beta chains listed below, sequenced in a study of blood T cells in healthy people across ages. Then a second PCR, running roughly 6 to 12 cycles, was carried out with a sample-barcoded 5' primer and a J-beta primer mix. TCRdb reprocessed the 5' RACE reads via MiXCR and lists one record per CDR3 protein. The sample records around 990,000 distinct CDR3 sequences, roughly two fifths being singletons. Material for sequencing was blood. The receptors derive from a man between 18 and 35 years old in good health.

J is TRBJ1-3 and V is TRBV29-1; a possible D gene is TRBD1 (5 bases). Germline CDR1 and CDR2: SQVTM and ANQGSEA. Trimming pared 4 bases from V and 2 bases from J, leaving 15 bases between. The CDR3 loop spans 15 amino acids. The CDR3 DNA reads as TGCAGCGTTGGAGGGGAAAATTGGGCTGGAAACACCATATATTTT. Protein product: CSVGGENWAGNTIYF. The variable domain in full, with the rest retrieved from reference TRBV29-1 and TRBJ1-3, is SAVISQKPSRDICQRGTSLTIQCQVDSQVTMMFWYRQQPGQSLTLIATANQGSEATYESGFVIDKFPISRPNLTFSTLTVSNMSPEDSSIYLCSVGGENWAGNTIYFGEGSWLTVV.

The chain recombines TRBV7-9 with TRBJ1-1; D call uncertain. Trimming left V 1 base short and J 2 bases short, with 11 bases between. This CDR3 spans 15 amino acids. Looked up from germline, CDR1 is SEHNR and CDR2 is FQNEAQ (reference sequence). Here the CDR3 DNA reads TGTGCCAGCAGCTTAGGTCAGACTTATAACACTGAAGCTTTCTTT. Amino acid sequence: CASSLGQTYNTEAFF.

This clonotype has just a few counts. The chain joins TRBV28 to TRBJ1-2; 8 nucleotides align to TRBD1. Germline V gene sequence: CDR1 MDHEN, CDR2 SYDVKM. This CDR3 spans 14 amino acids. V was pared by 6 bases and J by 4 bases, with 7 bases of the junction left unmatched. Written as DNA, the CDR3 is TGTGCCAGCAGCAACAGGGGGTCTCCCTATGGCTACACCTTC. Its protein is CASSNRGSPYGYTF.

This clonotype occurred a few times. The chain carries TRBV4-1 and TRBJ2-3; 9 bases are shared with TRBD2. The CDR3 sequence is 17 residues long. Germline V gene sequence: CDR1 MGHRA, CDR2 YSYEKL. Trimming removed 1 base from V and 0 bases from J; junction bases left unmatched: 5. In nucleotides, the CDR3 is TGCGCCAGCAGCCAAGGAGCGGGGGGTTATAGCACAGATACGCAGTATTTT. This translates into CASSQGAGGYSTDTQYF.

This chain connects TRBV4-2 to TRBJ1-4; 8 positions match TRBD1. There are 17 residues in the CDR3. CDR1 is LGHNA, CDR2 YNFKEQ, per germline. J was trimmed by 1 base and V by 0 bases; bases with no gene match: 4. The CDR3 spells CASSQEYTGGTNEKLFF. Written as DNA, the CDR3 is TGTGCCAGCAGCCAAGAGTATACAGGGGGAACTAATGAAAAACTGTTTTTT.

This chain connects TRBV7-2 to TRBJ1-6; D uncertain. Trimming pared 5 bases from V and 6 bases from J, leaving 14 bases between. Germline CDR1 and CDR2: SGHTA and FQGNSA. The CDR3 has 15 residues. The CDR3 protein is CASSPRAASNSPLHF. The CDR3 DNA is TGTGCCAGCAGCCCACGGGCGGCTAGTAATTCACCCCTCCACTTT.

The rearrangement links TRBV5-4 to TRBJ2-2, with TRBD2 matching 11 bases. Trimming took 3 bases from V and 4 from J; bases not matched to a gene: 5. Germline CDR1 reads SGHNT; CDR2 reads YYREEE (reference sequence). CDR3 length: 16 amino acids. CDR3 sequence reads: CASSSGLAESTGELFF. The CDR3 coding sequence is TGTGCCAGCAGCTCGGGACTAGCGGAGAGCACCGGGGAGCTGTTTTTT.

This clonotype was recorded a few times. The chain combines TRBV12-3 or TRBV12-4 with TRBJ1-1; D unresolved. The CDR3 extends over 13 amino acids. Trimming pared 7 bases from V and 0 bases from J, leaving 9 bases between. In DNA, the CDR3 is TGTGCCAGCACAGGACGGGTGAACACTGAAGCTTTCTTT. This gives the protein CASTGRVNTEAFF.

In its sample, this clonotype was seen a few times. The V gene is TRBV12-3 or TRBV12-4, the J gene TRBJ1-2; maybe TRBD1 (5 bases). The germline V and J ends were trimmed by 8 bases and 8 bases, with 18 bases remaining between them. CDR3 length equals 13 residues. The CDR3 nucleotides are TGTGCCAGCGCTAAAAGTGGGGGGACCGGCTACACCTTC. As protein: CASAKSGGTGYTF.

The chain employs TRBV6-2 or TRBV6-3 and TRBJ2-3; D gene uncertain. This CDR3 comprises 15 residues. V gave up 3 bases and J gave up 1 base, with 11 bases separating them. Germline CDR1 is MNHEY and CDR2 is SVGEGT. CDR3 sequence (DNA): TGTGCCAGCAGTTATAGGGCCGTACGCACAGATACGCAGTATTTT. Protein product: CASSYRAVRTDTQYF.

This chain uses TRBV5-1 with TRBJ2-7, with 7 bases identical to TRBD1. The V and J ends lost 3 bases and 0 bases, in that order; junction bases with no gene match: 6. The CDR3 consists of 15 residues. Germline V gene data show CDR1 as SGHRS and CDR2 as YFSETQ. The CDR3 coding sequence is TGCGCCAGCAGCTATCGGGACAGCAGCTCCTACGAGCAGTACTTC. The encoded protein is CASSYRDSSSYEQYF. The full variable domain, in which reference TRBV5-1 and TRBJ2-7 provide the parts outside the CDR3, is KAGVTQTPRYLIKTRGQQVTLSCSPISGHRSVSWYQQTPGQGLQFLFEYFSETQRNKGNFPGRFSGRQFSNSRSEMNVSTLELGDSALYLCASSYRDSSSYEQYFGPGTRLTVT.

The chain links TRBV27 to TRBJ2-7, with 11 bases matching TRBD1. The CDR3 has 17 amino acids. V was clipped by 4 bases and J by 4 bases; unmatched bases: 12. CDR1 and CDR2 (germline): MNHEY, SMNVEV (reference sequence). The CDR3 DNA reads as TGTGCCAGCAGTTCGGGACAGGGGGTTTGGGGAAATTACGAGCAGTACTTC. Translation: CASSSGQGVWGNYEQYF.

Here the CDR3 DNA reads TGTGCCACCAGTGATTTGGGGGGGGCCGGCCGGAACACTGAAGCTTTCTTT. Translating it yields CATSDLGGAGRNTEAFF. The V and J genes are TRBV24-1 and TRBJ1-1; maybe TRBD1 (6 bases). V lost 0 bases, J lost 1 base, and 14 bases lay in between. Germline V gene lookup returns CDR1 KGHDR and CDR2 SFDVKD. CDR3 length: 17 residues.

The table lists this clonotype with a few counts. This chain links TRBV7-6 with TRBJ1-2; no reliable D call. V was pared by 5 bases and J by 0 bases, with 10 bases between. Germline assignment: CDR1 SGHVS and CDR2 FNYEAQ. The CDR3 is 14 residues long. The CDR3 DNA follows: TGTGCCAGCAGCCCTATGGGCACTAACTATGGCTACACCTTC. Translating it yields CASSPMGTNYGYTF.

The V and J genes are TRBV6-1 and TRBJ1-4, with D uncertain. This CDR3 comprises 16 residues. V lost 2 bases, J lost 6 bases, and 16 bases lay in between. Germline loops: CDR1 MNHNS, CDR2 SASEGT. CDR3 sequence reads: CASSEPRQAHHEKLFF. The CDR3 bases are TGTGCCAGCAGTGAACCCCGGCAGGCCCATCATGAAAAACTGTTTTTT.

The rearrangement joins TRBV12-3 or TRBV12-4 to TRBJ1-5; D perhaps matches TRBD1 (5 bases). CDR3 length: 16 amino acids. Trimming removed 5 bases from V and 3 bases from J, with 17 bases in between. CDR3 in DNA: TGTGCCAGCAGTCCCCAGGGTAAAGGGAACAATCAGCCCCAGCATTTT. Translation gives CASSPQGKGNNQPQHF.